The table lists the clone carrying this T cell receptor beta chain with a count of one. No antigen is known for it. The record originates from a study of shared clonotypes between healthy human individuals. The study drew its donors from healthy HIV-negative adults without recent acute infections or vaccinations. J was trimmed by 5 bases and V by 4 bases; bases with no gene match: 10. Germline-derived CDR1 and CDR2 are SGHDT and YYEEEE. This CDR3 has 17 amino acids. Scientists sequenced DNA from unsorted PBMC on ten immunoSEQ deep assay plates. This table comes from immunoSEQ multiplex PCR, and its TCRdb copy is limited to in-frame clones, with some not included. The sample comprises around 450,000 clones, roughly 77% of which are singletons, and less than 15% rests with the top ten. Study conclusions and caveats: Donor scarcity curtailed the genetic and exposure-history diversity represented herein.

This TCR came from a woman aged 40 to 55 in good health. Some clones in this sample may be carry-over from other donors' samples. Sequences were obtained from PBMCs. The chain carries TRBV5-6 and TRBJ2-7; 15 bases fit TRBD2. Here the CDR3 reads CASSVGLAGGPGDEQYF. CDR3 DNA sequence: TGTGCCAGCAGCGTAGGACTAGCGGGAGGGCCTGGTGACGAGCAGTACTTC.